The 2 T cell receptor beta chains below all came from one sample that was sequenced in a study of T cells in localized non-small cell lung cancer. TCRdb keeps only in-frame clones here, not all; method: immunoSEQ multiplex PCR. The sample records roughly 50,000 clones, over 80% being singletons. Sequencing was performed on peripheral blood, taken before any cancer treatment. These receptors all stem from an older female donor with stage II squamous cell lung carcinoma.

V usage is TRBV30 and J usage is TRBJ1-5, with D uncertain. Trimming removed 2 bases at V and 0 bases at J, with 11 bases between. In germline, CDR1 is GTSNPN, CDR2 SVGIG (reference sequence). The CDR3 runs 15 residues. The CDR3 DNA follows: TGTGCCTGGAGTCGGGAGAAAGGTAGCAATCAGCCCCAGCATTTT. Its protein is CAWSREKGSNQPQHF. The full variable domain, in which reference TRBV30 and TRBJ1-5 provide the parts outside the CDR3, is SQTIHQWPATLVQPVGSPLSLECTVEGTSNPNLYWYRQAAGRGLQLLFYSVGIGQISSEVPQNLSASRPQDRQFILSSKKLLLSDSGFYLCAWSREKGSNQPQHFGDGTRLSIL.

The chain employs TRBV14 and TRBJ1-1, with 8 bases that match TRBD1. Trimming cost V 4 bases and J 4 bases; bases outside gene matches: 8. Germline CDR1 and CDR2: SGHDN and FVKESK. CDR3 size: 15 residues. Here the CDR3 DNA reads TGTGCCAGCAGCCGCACTACAGGGGGGGGCACTGAAGCTTTCTTT. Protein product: CASSRTTGGGTEAFF.